Reported below is one T cell receptor (beta chain). Its antigen remains unknown. The PCR ran on 60 Vbeta and 13 Jbeta primers. Measured with immunoSEQ multiplex PCR; TCRdb has only the in-frame clones, and not every one. This sample lists 20,000 to 25,000 clones; its ten largest clones have approximately 16%. This record comes from a study of cytomegalovirus exposure and HLA in healthy donors. Turning to the study itself: There were fewer than 130 million unique TCR beta sequences, drawn from around 180 million T cells, in an earlier analysis.

The V gene end was trimmed by 0 bases and the J gene end by 2 bases; junction bases not matched to a gene: 11. Germline V gene sequence: CDR1 SGDLS, CDR2 YYNGEE. This CDR3 spans 18 amino acids. Study results and limitations: Investigators reported over 150 TCR beta chains as tied to cytomegalovirus. Later work showed greater clonal expansion in HLA-associated TCR beta chains than in equally common others. Earlier analysis looked at TCR beta V segments, and most were productive about 90% or about 30% of the time.

Material for sequencing was PBMCs. This rearrangement joins TRBV9 to TRBJ1-5, with 7 nucleotides matching TRBD1. The TCR originated in a male donor in good health and CMV-seropositive. The CDR3 DNA sequence: TGTGCCAGCAGCGTAGCCCAGGGGGAATATGTGGGCAATCAGCCCCAGCATTTT. Translating gives CASSVAQGEYVGNQPQHF. The whole variable domain, remainder taken from reference TRBV9 and TRBJ1-5, is DSGVTQTPKHLITATGQRVTLRCSPRSGDLSVYWYQQSLDQGLQFLIQYYNGEERAKGNILERFSAQQFPDLHSELNLSSLELGDSALYFCASSVAQGEYVGNQPQHFGDGTRLSIL.